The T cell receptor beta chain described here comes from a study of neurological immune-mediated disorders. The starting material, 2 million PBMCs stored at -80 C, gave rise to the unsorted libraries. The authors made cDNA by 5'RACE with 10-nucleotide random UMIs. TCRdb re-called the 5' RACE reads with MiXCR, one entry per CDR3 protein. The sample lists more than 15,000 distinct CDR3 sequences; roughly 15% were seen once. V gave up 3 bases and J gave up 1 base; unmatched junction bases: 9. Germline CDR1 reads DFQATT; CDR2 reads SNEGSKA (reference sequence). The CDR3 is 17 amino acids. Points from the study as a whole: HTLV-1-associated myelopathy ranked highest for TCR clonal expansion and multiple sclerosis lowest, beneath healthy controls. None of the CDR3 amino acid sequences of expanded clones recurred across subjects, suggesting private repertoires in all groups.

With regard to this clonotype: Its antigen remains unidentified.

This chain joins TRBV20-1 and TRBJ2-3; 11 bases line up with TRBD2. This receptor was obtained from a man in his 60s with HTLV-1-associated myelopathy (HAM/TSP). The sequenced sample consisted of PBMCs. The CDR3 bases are TGCAGTGCTAGTCGGTCTAGCGGGGGGTTCGGCACAGATACGCAGTATTTT. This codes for CSASRSSGGFGTDTQYF.